These T cell receptor beta chains were read from a single sample in a study of regulatory T cells. The method was immunoSEQ multiplex PCR; TCRdb's version includes in-frame clones alone and lacks a portion of them. The table has tens of thousands of clones, over 85% seen once. Sequenced sample: CD8+ T cells sorted from blood. All receptors come from a child aged 2-9 years with CD3G deficiency. Both conserved end residues are part of each CDR3. The D gene is left open where the match is weak.

D: .
J: TRBJ1-1
V: TRBV6-1
CDR3: CASSVYGITEAFF

D: .
J: TRBJ2-7
V: TRBV28
CDR3: CASSSEGYEQYF

D: TRBD2
J: TRBJ2-1
V: TRBV27
CDR3: CASSLGHGTSQFF

D: .
J: TRBJ2-1
V: TRBV28
CDR3: CASSLREKYNEQFF

D: TRBD2
J: TRBJ2-2
V: TRBV7-9
CDR3: CASSSNSGSVGELFF

D: .
J: TRBJ2-7
V: TRBV5-1
CDR3: CASSFAGGAYEQYF

D: .
J: TRBJ1-1
V: TRBV28
CDR3: CASSWGLNTEAFF

D: TRBD1
J: TRBJ2-7
V: TRBV6-4
CDR3: CASSDSAFRDRGSYEQYF

D: TRBD2
J: TRBJ2-7
V: TRBV28
CDR3: CASSARGRAPYEQYF

D: TRBD2
J: TRBJ2-1
V: TRBV6-1
CDR3: CASSPPGGLEQFF

D: .
J: TRBJ2-7
V: TRBV4-1
CDR3: CASSQDPTGPYEQYF

D: .
J: TRBJ2-1
V: TRBV28
CDR3: CASSLRVGEQFF

D: .
J: TRBJ2-3
V: TRBV10-1
CDR3: CASSVGRSTDTQYF

D: .
J: TRBJ2-3
V: TRBV4-2
CDR3: CASSQGQGRGGSDTQYF

D: TRBD2
J: TRBJ2-1
V: TRBV13
CDR3: CASSFSGSSYNEQFF

D: .
J: TRBJ2-1
V: TRBV28
CDR3: CASSLGDDQFF

D: TRBD1
J: TRBJ2-3
V: TRBV28
CDR3: CASSLLQGDTQYF

D: .
J: TRBJ2-7
V: TRBV28
CDR3: CASSIPGTEQYF

D: TRBD1
J: TRBJ2-7
V: TRBV6-1
CDR3: CASSYTGDEQYF

D: .
J: TRBJ1-4
V: TRBV28
CDR3: CASSLTGVNEKLFF

D: TRBD1
J: TRBJ2-7
V: TRBV28
CDR3: CASSSPGQGNEQYF

D: TRBD2
J: TRBJ2-2
V: TRBV19
CDR3: CASSILAGGLGELFF

D: .
J: TRBJ2-1
V: TRBV6-1
CDR3: CASSGTWGVQFF

D: TRBD1
J: TRBJ1-1
V: TRBV28
CDR3: CASSFTQGVEAFF

D: .
J: TRBJ2-1
V: TRBV11-2
CDR3: CASSLGTGISTGQFF

D: .
J: TRBJ1-4
V: TRBV19
CDR3: CASKYSRARNNEKLFF

D: .
J: TRBJ1-6
V: TRBV7-4
CDR3: CASSLYLVSSYNSPLHF

D: .
J: .
V: TRBV6-1
CDR3: CASSASGNPYEQYF

D: .
J: TRBJ2-2
V: TRBV28
CDR3: CASSLRGGSIPGSWHTGELFF

D: TRBD2
J: TRBJ2-5
V: TRBV7-8
CDR3: CASSSLAGLQETQYF

D: .
J: TRBJ2-1
V: TRBV28
CDR3: CASSLANVYYNEQFF

D: .
J: TRBJ2-1
V: TRBV7-6
CDR3: CASSLLSEGDEQFF

D: .
J: TRBJ2-3
V: TRBV30
CDR3: CAWSVLASDTQYF

D: .
J: TRBJ1-4
V: TRBV6-6
CDR3: CASSYTENEKLFF

D: .
J: TRBJ2-7
V: TRBV5-1
CDR3: CASSLAQGLLYEQYF

D: .
J: TRBJ2-7
V: TRBV6-1
CDR3: CASSELGESTYEQYF

D: TRBD2
J: TRBJ2-2
V: TRBV6-5
CDR3: CASSRSAGAGELFF

D: .
J: TRBJ2-3
V: TRBV27
CDR3: CATGDGTDTQYF

D: TRBD2
J: TRBJ2-7
V: TRBV28
CDR3: CASSLAGQYEQYF

D: TRBD2
J: TRBJ2-7
V: TRBV7-8
CDR3: CASSRRTSGPQYEQYF

D: .
J: TRBJ1-5
V: TRBV28
CDR3: CASSFRAFNQPQHF

D: .
J: TRBJ2-1
V: TRBV30
CDR3: CAWSRYPEEQFF

D: .
J: TRBJ2-7
V: TRBV6-1
CDR3: CASKPPEGSYEQYF

D: .
J: TRBJ2-1
V: TRBV28
CDR3: CASSLSGINEQFF

D: .
J: TRBJ2-7
V: TRBV28
CDR3: CASSLRGWAYEQYF

D: .
J: TRBJ2-3
V: TRBV5-1
CDR3: CASSFAVGGRTDTQYF